The 4 T cell receptor beta chains given below trace back to one sample, sequenced in a study of T cells in Graves' hyperthyroidism and ophthalmopathy. TCR beta CDR3 sequences were amplified from RNA transcripts. With the HTBI primer set, the TCR CDR3 went through a first round of RT-PCR. TCRdb fed the multiplex PCR reads into MiXCR, producing one record per CDR3 protein. The sample records fewer than 700,000 distinct CDR3 sequences, 17% being singletons. Sequences were obtained from blood. Receptor source: a woman aged 18-29 years with Graves' ophthalmopathy.

The sample holds many counts of this clonotype. The rearrangement links TRBV27 to TRBJ2-7; 7 nucleotides line up with TRBD2. CDR1 MNHEY and CDR2 SMNVEV come from the germline V gene (reference sequence). CDR3 length: 16 amino acids. The V segment lost 0 bases and the J segment 5 bases; nucleotides outside the gene matches: 10. The CDR3 DNA follows: TGTGCCAGCAGTTTATCCCTGGGACTACTGGGGAACGAGCAGTACTTC. This codes for CASSLSLGLLGNEQYF.

This clonotype was recorded many times. V and J are TRBV11-3 and TRBJ1-1; D unresolved. The CDR3 loop spans 14 amino acids. From germline, CDR1 is SGHNT and CDR2 YENEEA. V lost 2 bases, J lost 1 base, and 8 bases lay in between. This chain's CDR3 is CASSLNPGNTEAFF. The DNA for the CDR3 is TGTGCCAGCAGCTTAAACCCAGGGAACACTGAAGCTTTCTTT.

At least ten counts were recorded for this clonotype. V is TRBV20-1 and J is TRBJ2-7, with D maybe TRBD1 (8 bases). CDR3 size: 14 residues. Germline lookup yields CDR1 DFQATT and CDR2 SNEGSKA (reference sequence). Trimming pared 2 bases from V and 4 bases from J, leaving 15 bases between. DNA for the CDR3: TGCAGTGCTAGATCTTACAGGGGGGGGTACGAGCAGTACTTC. Its protein is CSARSYRGGYEQYF.

This clonotype turned up a few times. The rearrangement joins TRBV28 to TRBJ1-5; 10 bases match TRBD1. V was pared by 11 bases and J by 0 bases, with 10 bases of the junction left unmatched. The V gene's germline CDR1 is MDHEN and CDR2 SYDVKM. CDR3 length: 16 amino acids. CDR3 loop: CALTGTGDLSNQPQHF. In DNA, the CDR3 is TGTGCCTTAACCGGGACAGGGGACCTTAGCAATCAGCCCCAGCATTTT.